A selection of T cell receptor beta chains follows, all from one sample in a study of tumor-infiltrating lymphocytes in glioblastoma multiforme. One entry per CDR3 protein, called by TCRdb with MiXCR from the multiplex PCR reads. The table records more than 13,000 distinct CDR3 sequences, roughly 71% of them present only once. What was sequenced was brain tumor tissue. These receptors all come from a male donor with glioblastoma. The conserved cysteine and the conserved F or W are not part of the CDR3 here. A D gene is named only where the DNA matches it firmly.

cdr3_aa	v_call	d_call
SAYRDTRGSSLLH	TRBV20-1	.
SARLVGVGSYGYT	TRBV20-1	.
VSSQDRHIDTQY	TRBV5-1	.
ASSRRDRGRAVSSYEQY	TRBV11-1	TRBD1
ASSTGTNGYNEQF	TRBV10-1	.
ASNFPGTGGTEAF	TRBV11-1	TRBD1
ASGVTGELF	TRBV9	.
SASRDLADTQY	TRBV20-1	.
ASSLSATGQGNYEQY	TRBV11-2	.
SARAPSRGDTQY	TRBV20-1	.
ASSSACPDRGYEQY	TRBV11-1	TRBD1
ASAGQYYAGELF	TRBV11-2	.
ASRQQETQY	TRBV7-9	.
SVEARNARPDTQY	TRBV29-1	.
SVEDVHGELF	TRBV29-1	.
ASSHNAYYEQC	TRBV11-2	.
ASGLDPANTSKDTQY	TRBV11-2	.
ASSRDQSGTQY	TRBV11-2	.
ASHLAPHYEQH	TRBV6-1	.
NARGRADTSTYTQY	TRBV20-1	.
ASRITGTGNTIY	TRBV12-3/TRBV12-4	.
ASRGAGRNQPQH	TRBV10-2	.
ASSLRAGGADTQY	TRBV5-1	TRBD2
VSSLRPGRQY	TRBV12-3/TRBV12-4	.
ASGLLAGDQPQH	TRBV5-1	.
ASSFNSQETQY	TRBV11-2	.
ASSLSFTGPLEQY	TRBV19	.
ASTRPNQPQH	TRBV12-3/TRBV12-4	.
ASSPGQGSYNEQF	TRBV7-2	.
ASSVETGGWSFEQY	TRBV10-2	TRBD1
SARAGGNEQF	TRBV20-1	.